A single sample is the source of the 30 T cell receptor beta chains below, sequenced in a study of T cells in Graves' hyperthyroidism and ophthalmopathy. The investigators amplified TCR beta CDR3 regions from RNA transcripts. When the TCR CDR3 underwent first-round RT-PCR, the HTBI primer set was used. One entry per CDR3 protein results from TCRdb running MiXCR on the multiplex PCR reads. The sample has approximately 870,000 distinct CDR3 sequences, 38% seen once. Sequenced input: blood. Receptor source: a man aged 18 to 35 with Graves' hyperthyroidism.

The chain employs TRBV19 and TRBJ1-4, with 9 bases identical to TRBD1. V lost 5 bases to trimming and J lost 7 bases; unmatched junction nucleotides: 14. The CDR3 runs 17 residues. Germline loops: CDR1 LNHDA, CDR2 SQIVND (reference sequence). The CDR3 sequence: CASSFETGGAESEKLFF. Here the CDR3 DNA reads TGTGCCAGTAGTTTCGAAACAGGGGGCGCCGAGAGTGAAAAACTGTTTTTT. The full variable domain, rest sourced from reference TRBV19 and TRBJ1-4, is DGGITQSPKYLFRKEGQNVTLSCEQNLNHDAMYWYRQDPGQGLRLIYYSQIVNDFQKGDIAEGYSVSREKKESFPLTVTSAQKNPTAFYLCASSFETGGAESEKLFFGSGTQLSVL.

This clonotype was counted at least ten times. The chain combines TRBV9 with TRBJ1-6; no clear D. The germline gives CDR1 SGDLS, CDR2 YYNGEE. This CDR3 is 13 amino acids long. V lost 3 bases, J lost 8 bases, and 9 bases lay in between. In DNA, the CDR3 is TGTGCCAGCAGCGGGTTGGGCGATTCACCCCTCCACTTT. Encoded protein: CASSGLGDSPLHF.

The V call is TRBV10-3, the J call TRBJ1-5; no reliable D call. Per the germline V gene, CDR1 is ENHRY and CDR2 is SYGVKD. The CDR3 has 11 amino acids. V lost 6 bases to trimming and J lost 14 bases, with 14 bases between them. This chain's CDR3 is CAISEVAREHF. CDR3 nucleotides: TGTGCCATCAGCGAGGTAGCTCGGGAGCATTTT.

The CDR3 DNA follows: TGCAGTGCTACCCCTCCCGGACAGGGCCCTGAAGCTTTCTTT. It specifies CSATPPGQGPEAFF. The rearrangement uses TRBV20-1 and TRBJ1-1; TRBD1 agrees at 8 bases. The CDR3 has 14 residues. Losses at the gene ends were 4 bases for V and 6 bases for J; bases not matched to a gene: 10. Germline loops: CDR1 DFQATT, CDR2 SNEGSKA (reference sequence).

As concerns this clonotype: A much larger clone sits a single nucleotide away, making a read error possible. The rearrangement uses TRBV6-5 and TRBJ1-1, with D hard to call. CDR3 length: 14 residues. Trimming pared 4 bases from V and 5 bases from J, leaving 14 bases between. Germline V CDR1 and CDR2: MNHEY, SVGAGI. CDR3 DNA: TGTGCCAGCAGTTCCCCGGGCGATGGAACTGAAGCTTTCTTT. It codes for CASSSPGDGTEAFF.

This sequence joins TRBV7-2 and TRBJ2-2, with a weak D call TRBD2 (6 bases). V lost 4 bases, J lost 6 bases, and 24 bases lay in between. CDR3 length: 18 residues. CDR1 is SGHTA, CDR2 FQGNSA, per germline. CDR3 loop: CASSSGRDRMEHSGELFF. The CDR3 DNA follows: TGTGCCAGCAGCTCAGGGCGGGATCGGATGGAGCATTCCGGGGAGCTGTTTTTT.

CDR3 loop: CASSQAGFNQPQHF. The CDR3 DNA reads TGCGCCAGCAGCCAAGCGGGCTTCAATCAGCCCCAGCATTTT. The chain recombines TRBV4-1 with TRBJ1-5; no clear D. CDR3 length equals 14 residues. Trimming shortened V by 1 base and J by 3 bases, and 7 bases separated the two germline ends. CDR1 and CDR2 (germline): MGHRA, YSYEKL.

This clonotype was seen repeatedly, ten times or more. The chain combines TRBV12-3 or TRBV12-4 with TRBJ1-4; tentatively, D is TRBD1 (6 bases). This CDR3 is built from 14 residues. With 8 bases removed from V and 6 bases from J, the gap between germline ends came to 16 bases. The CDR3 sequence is CASLLRDTDEKLFF. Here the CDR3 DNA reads TGTGCCAGCCTCCTCCGGGACACTGATGAAAAACTGTTTTTT.

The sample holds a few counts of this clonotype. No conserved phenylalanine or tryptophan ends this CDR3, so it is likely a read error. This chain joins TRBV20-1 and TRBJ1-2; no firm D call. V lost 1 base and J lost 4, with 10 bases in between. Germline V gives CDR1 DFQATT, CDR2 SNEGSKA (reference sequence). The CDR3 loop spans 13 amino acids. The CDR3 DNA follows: TGCAGTGCTAGAGCGCGGACGGCCTATGGCTACACCCTC. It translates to CSARARTAYGYTL.

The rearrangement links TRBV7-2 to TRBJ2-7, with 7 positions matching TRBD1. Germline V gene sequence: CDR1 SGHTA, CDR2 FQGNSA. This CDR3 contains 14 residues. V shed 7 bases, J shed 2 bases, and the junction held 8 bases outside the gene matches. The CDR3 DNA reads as TGTGCCAGCACCAGGGGACAGCTAGCCTACGAGCAGTACTTC. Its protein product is CASTRGQLAYEQYF.

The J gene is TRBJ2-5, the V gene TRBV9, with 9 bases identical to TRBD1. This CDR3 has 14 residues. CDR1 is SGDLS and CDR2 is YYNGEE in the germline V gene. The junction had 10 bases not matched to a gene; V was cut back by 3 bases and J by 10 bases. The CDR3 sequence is CASSEKAGTGIQYF. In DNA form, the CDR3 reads TGTGCCAGCAGCGAAAAGGCCGGGACAGGGATCCAGTACTTC.

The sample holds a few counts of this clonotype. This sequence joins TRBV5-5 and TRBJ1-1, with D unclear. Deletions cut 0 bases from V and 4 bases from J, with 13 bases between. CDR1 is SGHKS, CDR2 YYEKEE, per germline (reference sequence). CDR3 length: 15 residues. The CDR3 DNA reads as TGTGCCAGCAGCTTGGGACCCGATTGGAGCACTGAAGCTTTCTTT. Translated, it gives CASSLGPDWSTEAFF.

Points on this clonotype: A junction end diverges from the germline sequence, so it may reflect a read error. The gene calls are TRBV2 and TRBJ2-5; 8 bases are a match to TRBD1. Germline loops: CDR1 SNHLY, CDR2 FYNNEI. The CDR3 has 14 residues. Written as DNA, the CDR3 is TGTGCCAGCATTCGGACAGGGATCCAAGGGACCCAGTACTTC. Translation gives CASIRTGIQGTQYF.

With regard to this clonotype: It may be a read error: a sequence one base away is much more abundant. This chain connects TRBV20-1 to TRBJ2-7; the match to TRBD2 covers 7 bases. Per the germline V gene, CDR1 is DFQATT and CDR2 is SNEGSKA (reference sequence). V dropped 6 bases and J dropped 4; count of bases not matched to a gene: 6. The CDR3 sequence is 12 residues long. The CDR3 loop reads CSAAWGGYEQYF. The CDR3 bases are TGCAGTGCCGCCTGGGGGGGTTACGAGCAGTACTTC.

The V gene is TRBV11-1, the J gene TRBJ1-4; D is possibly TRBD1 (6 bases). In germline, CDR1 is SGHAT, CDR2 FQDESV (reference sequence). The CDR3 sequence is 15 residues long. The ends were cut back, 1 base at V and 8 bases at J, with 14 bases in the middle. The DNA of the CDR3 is TGTGCCAGCAGCTTAGGTGGGGGCGTACACGAAAAACTGTTTTTT. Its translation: CASSLGGGVHEKLFF.

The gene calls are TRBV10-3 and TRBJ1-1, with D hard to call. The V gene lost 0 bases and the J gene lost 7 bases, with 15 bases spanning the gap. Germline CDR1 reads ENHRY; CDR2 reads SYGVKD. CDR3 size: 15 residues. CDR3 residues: CAISESDGRAREAFF. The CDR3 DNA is TGTGCCATCAGTGAGTCGGACGGGAGGGCGCGTGAAGCTTTCTTT.

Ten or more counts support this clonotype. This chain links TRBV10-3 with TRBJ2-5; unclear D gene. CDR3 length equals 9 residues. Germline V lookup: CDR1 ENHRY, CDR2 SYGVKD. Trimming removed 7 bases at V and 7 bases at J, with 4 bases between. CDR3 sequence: CAIKRTQYF. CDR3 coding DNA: TGTGCCATCAAACGGACCCAGTACTTC.

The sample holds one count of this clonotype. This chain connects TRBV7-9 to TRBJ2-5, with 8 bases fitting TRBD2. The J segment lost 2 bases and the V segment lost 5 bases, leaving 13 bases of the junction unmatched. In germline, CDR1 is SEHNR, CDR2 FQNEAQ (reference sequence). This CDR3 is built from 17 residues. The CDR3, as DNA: TGTGCCAGCAGCCAAGGAGCTGCGGGGGGAACACAAGAGACCCAGTACTTC. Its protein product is CASSQGAAGGTQETQYF.

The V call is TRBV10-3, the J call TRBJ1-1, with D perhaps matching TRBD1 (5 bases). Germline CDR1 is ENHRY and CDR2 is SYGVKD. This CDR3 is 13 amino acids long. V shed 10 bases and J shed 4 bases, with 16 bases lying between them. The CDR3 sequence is CASALAGPTEAFF. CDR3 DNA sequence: TGTGCCAGCGCTCTGGCAGGGCCCACTGAAGCTTTCTTT.

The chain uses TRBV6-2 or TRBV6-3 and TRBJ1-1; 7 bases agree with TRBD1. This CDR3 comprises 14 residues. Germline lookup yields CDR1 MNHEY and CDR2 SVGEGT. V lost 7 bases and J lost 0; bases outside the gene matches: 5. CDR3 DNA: TGTGCCAGCAACTGGGACAGTGTGAACACTGAAGCTTTCTTT. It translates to CASNWDSVNTEAFF.

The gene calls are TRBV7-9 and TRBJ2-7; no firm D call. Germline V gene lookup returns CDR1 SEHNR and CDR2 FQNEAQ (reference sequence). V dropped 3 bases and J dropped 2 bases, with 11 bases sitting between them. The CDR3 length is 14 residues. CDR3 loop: CASSLVPETYEQYF. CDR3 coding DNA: TGTGCCAGCAGCTTGGTTCCAGAGACCTACGAGCAGTACTTC.

The DNA of the CDR3 is TGTGCCAGCAGCTGGGCGGGGGGGCGTCGGAAAGCCTACGAGCAGTACTTC. The encoded protein is CASSWAGGRRKAYEQYF. The chain uses TRBV7-2 and TRBJ2-7, with 9 positions matching TRBD2. J gave up 2 bases and V 4 bases, and 12 bases lay outside the gene matches. Germline CDR1 and CDR2: SGHTA and FQGNSA. This CDR3 has 17 amino acids.

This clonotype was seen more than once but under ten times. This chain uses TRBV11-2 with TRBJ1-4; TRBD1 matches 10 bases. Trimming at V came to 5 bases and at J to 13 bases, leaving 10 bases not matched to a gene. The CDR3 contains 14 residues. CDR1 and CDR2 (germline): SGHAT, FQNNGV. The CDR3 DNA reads TGTGCCAGCAGCCCCCGGGACAGGGGCTTTGGACTGTTTTTT. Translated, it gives CASSPRDRGFGLFF.

The CDR3 here is CASSVGSGQGHSPLHF. DNA of the CDR3: TGTGCCAGCAGCGTAGGTTCGGGACAGGGGCATTCACCCCTCCACTTT. V usage is TRBV9 and J usage is TRBJ1-6; 10 bases are a match to TRBD1. The germline CDR1 and CDR2 sequences are SGDLS and YYNGEE. The junction had 5 bases not matched to a gene; V was cut back by 0 bases and J by 8 bases. This CDR3 comprises 16 residues.

CDR3: CASSLAVHANTGELFF. The CDR3 DNA reads TGTGCCAGCAGCTTAGCGGTCCACGCGAACACCGGGGAGCTGTTTTTT. This chain links TRBV7-9 with TRBJ2-2, with unresolved D. This CDR3 has 16 amino acids. The V end lost 0 bases, the J end lost 0 bases, and 8 bases lay between the germline ends. Germline V gives CDR1 SEHNR, CDR2 FQNEAQ (reference sequence).

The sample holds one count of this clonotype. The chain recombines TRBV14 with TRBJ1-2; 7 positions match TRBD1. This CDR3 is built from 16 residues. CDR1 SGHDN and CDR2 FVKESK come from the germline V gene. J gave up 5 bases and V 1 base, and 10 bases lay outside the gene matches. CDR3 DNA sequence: TGTGCCAGCAGCCAAGTTGTGAACAGGGGTACTTATGGCTACACCTTC. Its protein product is CASSQVVNRGTYGYTF.

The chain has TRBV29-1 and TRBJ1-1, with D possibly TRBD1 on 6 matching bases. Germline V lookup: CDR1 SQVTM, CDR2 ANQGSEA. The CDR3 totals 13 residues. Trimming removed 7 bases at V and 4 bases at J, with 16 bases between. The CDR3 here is CSAGTGGGTEAFF. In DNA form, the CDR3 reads TGCAGCGCTGGGACCGGGGGCGGCACTGAAGCTTTCTTT.

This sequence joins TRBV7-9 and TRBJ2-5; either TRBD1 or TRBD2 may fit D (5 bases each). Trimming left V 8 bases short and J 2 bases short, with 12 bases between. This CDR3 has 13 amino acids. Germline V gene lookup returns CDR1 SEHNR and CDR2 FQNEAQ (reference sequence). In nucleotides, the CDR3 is TGTGCCAGCGGGGGTAACTCTCAAGAGACCCAGTACTTC. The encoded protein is CASGGNSQETQYF.

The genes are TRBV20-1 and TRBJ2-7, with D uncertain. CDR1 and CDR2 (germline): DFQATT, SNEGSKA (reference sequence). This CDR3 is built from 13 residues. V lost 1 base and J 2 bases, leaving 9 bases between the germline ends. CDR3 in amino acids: CSARAGLTYEQYF. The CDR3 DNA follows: TGCAGTGCTAGAGCAGGATTGACCTACGAGCAGTACTTC.

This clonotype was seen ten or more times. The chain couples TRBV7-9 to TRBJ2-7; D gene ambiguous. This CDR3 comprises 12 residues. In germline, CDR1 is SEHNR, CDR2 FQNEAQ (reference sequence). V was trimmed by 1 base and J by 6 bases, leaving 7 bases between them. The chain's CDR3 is CASSLGDLEQYF. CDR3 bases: TGTGCCAGCAGCTTAGGCGACCTCGAGCAGTACTTC.